Listed below are T cell receptor beta chains from one sample, sequenced in a study of OX40 agonist ivuxolimab in advanced cancers. Data came from immunoSEQ multiplex PCR; TCRdb stores just in-frame clones and leaves some out. The profile shows about 51,000 clones, about 77% of them singletons. Here the sequenced sample was CD4+ or CD8+ T cells sorted from blood, taken in a trial of the OX40 agonist ivuxolimab. The receptors shown here come from an adult with an advanced solid tumor such as melanoma, head and neck, liver or kidney cancer. Both conserved end residues are part of each CDR3. A D gene is named only where the DNA matches it firmly. Size is stated for part of the rows, as once, few or many counts, or as a class when the clone is expanded.

size	D	V	J	CDR3	DNA
once	TRBD1	TRBV5-1	TRBJ1-5	CASSPATGPNQPQHF	TGCGCCAGCAGCCCGGCGACAGGGCCTAATCAGCCCCAGCATTTT
NA	NA	TRBV5-4	TRBJ2-5	CASSTSTSKTQYF	TGTGCCAGCAGCACTTCGACCTCGAAGACCCAGTACTTC
NA	NA	TRBV6-4	TRBJ2-3	CASSEQSTSTDTQYF	TGTGCCAGCAGTGAACAGTCCACCAGCACAGATACGCAGTATTTT
NA	NA	TRBV5-4	TRBJ1-3	CASAQAGGNTIYF	TGTGCCAGCGCGCAGGCTGGTGGAAACACCATATATTTT
NA	NA	TRBV11-2	TRBJ1-2	CASSLLPGADYGYTF	TGTGCCAGCAGCCTATTGCCAGGGGCAGACTATGGCTACACCTTC
NA	TRBD2	TRBV28	TRBJ2-2	CASRVGGSRTGELFF	TGTGCCAGCAGAGTGGGGGGGTCGCGCACCGGGGAGCTGTTTTTT
few	TRBD1	TRBV5-1	TRBJ1-4	CASSRGQVDEKLFF	TGCGCCAGCAGCCGGGGACAGGTGGATGAAAAACTGTTTTTT
NA	NA	TRBV6-1	TRBJ1-2	CASSSSWGGYGYTF	TGTGCCAGCTCCTCGTCGTGGGGAGGCTATGGCTACACCTTC
NA	TRBD2	TRBV28	TRBJ2-1	CASSWKSGRASYNEQFF	TGTGCCAGCAGTTGGAAGAGCGGGAGGGCCTCCTACAATGAGCAGTTCTTC
NA	NA	TRBV28	TRBJ2-5	CASSRVGLETQYF	TGTGCCAGCAGTAGGGTTGGTTTAGAGACCCAGTACTTC
NA	TRBD1	TRBV19	TRBJ2-5	CASSRGTGGIYQETQYF	TGTGCCAGTAGTAGAGGAACAGGGGGAATATACCAAGAGACCCAGTACTTC
NA	NA	TRBV7-6	TRBJ2-1	CASSLATAQGNEQFF	TGTGCCAGCAGCTTAGCAACAGCGCAGGGAAATGAGCAGTTCTTC
few	NA	TRBV7-2	TRBJ2-7	CASSPSADMYREQYF	TGTGCCAGCAGCCCGTCTGCGGACATGTATAGGGAGCAGTACTTC
once	NA	TRBV28	TRBJ2-3	CASSLRGEWRGFTVTQYF	TGTGCCAGCAGTTTAAGGGGAGAGTGGCGGGGATTCACGGTTACGCAGTATTTT
NA	TRBD2	TRBV5-1	TRBJ2-5	CASSLASGTETQYF	TGCGCCAGCAGCCTAGCTAGCGGGACAGAGACCCAGTACTTC
NA	NA	TRBV5-1	TRBJ2-7	CASSILQRGYEQYF	TGCGCCAGCAGCATCCTCCAAAGGGGCTACGAGCAGTACTTC
medium-sized	TRBD2	TRBV10-1	TRBJ2-3	CASHSGRAPDTQYF	TGCGCCAGCCATAGCGGGAGGGCCCCAGATACGCAGTATTTT
NA	NA	TRBV6-1	TRBJ1-1	CASRARQGNTEAFF	TGTGCCAGCCGCGCGAGGCAGGGGAACACTGAAGCTTTCTTT
NA	NA	TRBV5-1	TRBJ1-3	CASSLRGASSGNTIYF	TGCGCCAGCAGCTTGCGGGGAGCAAGCTCTGGAAACACCATATATTTT
NA	NA	TRBV18	TRBJ1-2	CASSQGQGNYGYTF	TGTGCCAGCTCCCAGGGGCAGGGCAACTATGGCTACACCTTC
NA	NA	TRBV29-1	TRBJ1-1	CSVITPGENTEAFF	TGCAGCGTGATCACCCCTGGGGAGAACACTGAAGCTTTCTTT
NA	NA	TRBV5-4	TRBJ2-3	CASSIPRDTQYF	TGTGCCAGCAGCATCCCGAGGGATACGCAGTATTTT
once	TRBD1	TRBV7-9	TRBJ1-4	CASSFGQGANEKLFF	TGTGCCAGCAGCTTTGGACAGGGGGCTAATGAAAAACTGTTTTTT
NA	NA	TRBV25-1	TRBJ2-1	CASSHQYLRDEQFF	TGTGCCAGCAGTCATCAATACCTTCGGGATGAGCAGTTCTTC
NA	NA	TRBV6-5	TRBJ2-1	CASSYSSGNEQFF	TGTGCCAGCAGTTACTCGAGTGGAAATGAGCAGTTCTTC